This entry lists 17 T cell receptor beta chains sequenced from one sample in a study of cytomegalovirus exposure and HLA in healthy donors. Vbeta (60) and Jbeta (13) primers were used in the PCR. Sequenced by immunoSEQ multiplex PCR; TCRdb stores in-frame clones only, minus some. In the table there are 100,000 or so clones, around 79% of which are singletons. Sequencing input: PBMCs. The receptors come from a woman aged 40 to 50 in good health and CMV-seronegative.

The CDR3 nucleotides read TGTGCCTGGAAAGCCAGGGGGCTCAAAAACATTCAGTACTTC. Translation: CAWKARGLKNIQYF. The chain links TRBV30 to TRBJ2-4, with 8 bases matching TRBD1. The CDR3 spans 14 residues. J was trimmed by 3 bases and V by 4 bases; bases with no gene match: 5. The germline CDR1 and CDR2 sequences are GTSNPN and SVGIG (reference sequence).

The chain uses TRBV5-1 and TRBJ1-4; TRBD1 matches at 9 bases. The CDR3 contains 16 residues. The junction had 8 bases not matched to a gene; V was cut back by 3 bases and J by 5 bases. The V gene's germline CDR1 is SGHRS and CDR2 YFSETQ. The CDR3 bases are TGCGCCAGCAGCTCCCGGGACAGGGACTTAAATGAAAAACTGTTTTTT. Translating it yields CASSSRDRDLNEKLFF. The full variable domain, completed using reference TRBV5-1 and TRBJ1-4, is KAGVTQTPRYLIKTRGQQVTLSCSPISGHRSVSWYQQTPGQGLQFLFEYFSETQRNKGNFPGRFSGRQFSNSRSEMNVSTLELGDSALYLCASSSRDRDLNEKLFFGSGTQLSVL.

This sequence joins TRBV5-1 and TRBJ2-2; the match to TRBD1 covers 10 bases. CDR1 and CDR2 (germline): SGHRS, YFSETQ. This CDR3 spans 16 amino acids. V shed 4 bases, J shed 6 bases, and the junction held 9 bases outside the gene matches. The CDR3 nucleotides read TGCGCCAGCAGCCCGACAGGGGGCGCGTCGCCCGGGGAGCTGTTTTTT. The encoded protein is CASSPTGGASPGELFF.

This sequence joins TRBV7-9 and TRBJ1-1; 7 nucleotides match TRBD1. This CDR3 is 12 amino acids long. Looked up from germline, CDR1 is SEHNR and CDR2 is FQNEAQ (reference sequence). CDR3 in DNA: TGTTCCACTAGGGGGCTGGGCACTGAAGCTTTCTTT. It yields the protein CSTRGLGTEAFF.

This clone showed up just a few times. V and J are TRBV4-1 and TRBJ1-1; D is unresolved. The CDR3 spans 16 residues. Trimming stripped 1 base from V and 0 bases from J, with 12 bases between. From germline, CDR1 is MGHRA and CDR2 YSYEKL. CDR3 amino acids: CASSQALQLMNTEAFF. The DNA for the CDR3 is TGCGCCAGCAGCCAAGCTCTACAGCTTATGAACACTGAAGCTTTCTTT.

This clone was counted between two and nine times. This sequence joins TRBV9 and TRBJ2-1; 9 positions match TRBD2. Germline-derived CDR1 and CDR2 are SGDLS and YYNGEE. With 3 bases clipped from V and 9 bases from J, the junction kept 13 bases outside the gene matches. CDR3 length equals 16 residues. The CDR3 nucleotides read TGTGCCAGCAGCGCCCTCTTCGCGGGGGGGCCGGGTGAGCAGTTCTTC. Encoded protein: CASSALFAGGPGEQFF.

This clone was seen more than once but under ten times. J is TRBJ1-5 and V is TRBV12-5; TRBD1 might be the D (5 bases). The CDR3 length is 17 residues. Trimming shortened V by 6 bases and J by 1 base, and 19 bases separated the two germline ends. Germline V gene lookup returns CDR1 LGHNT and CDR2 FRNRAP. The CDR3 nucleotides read TGTGCTAGTGGGCGGGGGACCGAATCAAGCAGCAATCAGCCCCAGCATTTT. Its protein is CASGRGTESSSNQPQHF.

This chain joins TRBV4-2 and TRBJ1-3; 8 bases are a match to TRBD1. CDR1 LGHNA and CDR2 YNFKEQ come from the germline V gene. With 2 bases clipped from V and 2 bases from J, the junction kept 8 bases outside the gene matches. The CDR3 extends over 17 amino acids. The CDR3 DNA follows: TGTGCCAGCAGCCAACCCCGGGGACAGGCGACTGGAAACACCATATATTTT. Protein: CASSQPRGQATGNTIYF.

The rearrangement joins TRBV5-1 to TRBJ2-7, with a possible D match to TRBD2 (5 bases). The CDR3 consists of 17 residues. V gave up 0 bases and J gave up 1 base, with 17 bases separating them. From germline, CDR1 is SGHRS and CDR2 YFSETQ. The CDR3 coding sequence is TGCGCCAGCAGCTTGGAGGCAGAACGTAGCGTGTCCTACGAGCAGTACTTC. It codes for CASSLEAERSVSYEQYF.

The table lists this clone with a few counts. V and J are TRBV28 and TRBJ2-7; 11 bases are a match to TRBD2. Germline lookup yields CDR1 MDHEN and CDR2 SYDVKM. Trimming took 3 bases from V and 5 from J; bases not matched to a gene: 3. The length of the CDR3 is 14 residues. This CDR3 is CASSFLAGGNEQYF. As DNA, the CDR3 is TGTGCCAGCAGTTTCTTAGCGGGAGGGAACGAGCAGTACTTC.

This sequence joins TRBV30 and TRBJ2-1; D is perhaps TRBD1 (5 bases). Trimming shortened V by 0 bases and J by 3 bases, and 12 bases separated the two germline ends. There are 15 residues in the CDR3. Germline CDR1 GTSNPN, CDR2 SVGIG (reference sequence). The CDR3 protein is CAWSVTRDNYNEQFF. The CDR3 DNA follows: TGTGCCTGGAGTGTCACCAGGGATAACTACAATGAGCAGTTCTTC.

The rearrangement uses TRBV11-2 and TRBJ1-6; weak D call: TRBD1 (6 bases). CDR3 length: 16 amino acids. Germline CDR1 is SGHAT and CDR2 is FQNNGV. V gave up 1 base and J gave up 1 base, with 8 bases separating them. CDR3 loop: CASSLAQGSYNSPLHF. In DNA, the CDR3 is TGTGCCAGCAGCTTAGCGCAGGGGTCCTATAATTCACCCCTCCACTTT.

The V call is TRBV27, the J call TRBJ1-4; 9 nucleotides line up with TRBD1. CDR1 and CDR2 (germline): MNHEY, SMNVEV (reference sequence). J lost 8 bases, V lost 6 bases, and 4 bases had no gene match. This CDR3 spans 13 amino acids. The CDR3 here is CASRMTGGEKLFF. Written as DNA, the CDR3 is TGTGCCAGCAGGATGACAGGGGGAGAAAAACTGTTTTTT.

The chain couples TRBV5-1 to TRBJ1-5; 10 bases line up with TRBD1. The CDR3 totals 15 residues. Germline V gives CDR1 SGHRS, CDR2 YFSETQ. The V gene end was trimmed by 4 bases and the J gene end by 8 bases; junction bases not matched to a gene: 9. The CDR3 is CASSPTTGGGEPQHF. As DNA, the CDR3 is TGCGCCAGCAGCCCCACGACAGGGGGCGGGGAGCCCCAGCATTTT.

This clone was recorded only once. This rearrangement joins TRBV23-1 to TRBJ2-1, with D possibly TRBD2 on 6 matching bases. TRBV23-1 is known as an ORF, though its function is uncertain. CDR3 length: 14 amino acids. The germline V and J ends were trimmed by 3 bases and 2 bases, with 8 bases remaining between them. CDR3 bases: TGCGCCAGCAGTCAGGGGGAGGCCTACAATGAGCAGTTCTTC. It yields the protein CASSQGEAYNEQFF.

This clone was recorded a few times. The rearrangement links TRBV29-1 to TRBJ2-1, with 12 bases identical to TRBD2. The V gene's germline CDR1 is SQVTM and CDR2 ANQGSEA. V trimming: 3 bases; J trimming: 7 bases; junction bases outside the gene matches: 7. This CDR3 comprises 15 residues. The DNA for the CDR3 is TGCAGCGTTGATATGTCCCTAGCGGGAGGGAATGAGCAGTTCTTC. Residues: CSVDMSLAGGNEQFF.

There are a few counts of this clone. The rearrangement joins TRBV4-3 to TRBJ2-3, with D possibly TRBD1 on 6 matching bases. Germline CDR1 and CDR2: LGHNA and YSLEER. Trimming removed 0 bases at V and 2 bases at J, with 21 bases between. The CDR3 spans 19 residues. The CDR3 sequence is CASSQDVGGSSSITDTQYF. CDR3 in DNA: TGCGCCAGCAGCCAAGATGTTGGGGGCTCCAGTTCGATCACAGATACGCAGTATTTT.